These 3 T cell receptor beta chains were sequenced from one sample in a study of blood T cells in healthy people across ages. Combining a sample-barcoded 5' primer with a J-beta primer mix, a second PCR ran for roughly 7 to 11 cycles. TCRdb re-analysed the 5' RACE reads in MiXCR, keeping a single row per CDR3 protein. The sample comprises almost 550,000 distinct CDR3 sequences, around 24% of which are singletons, and less than 9% rests with the top ten. This sample was shared with a second study, whose subject was T cells of mothers and their children.

The specimen was blood. The receptor source for this set is a boy aged 5-17 years in good health.

V gene TRBV7-2 combines with J gene TRBJ2-5, with a possible D match to TRBD2 (6 bases). CDR1 is SGHTA, CDR2 FQGNSA, per germline. The germline V and J ends were trimmed by 5 bases and 4 bases, with 11 bases remaining between them. There are 13 residues in the CDR3. The CDR3 region is CASSRDSPETQYF. CDR3 bases: TGTGCCAGCAGCCGGGACTCTCCAGAGACCCAGTACTTC. Based on the CDR3 plus reference TRBV7-2 and TRBJ2-5, the full variable domain is GAGVSQSPSNKVTEKGKDVELRCDPISGHTALYWYRQSLGQGLEFLIYFQGNSAPDKSGLPSDRFSAERTGGSVSTLTIQRTQQEDSAVYLCASSRDSPETQYFGPGTRLLVL.

This clonotype appeared a few times. The chain links TRBV28 to TRBJ2-5; the D is unclear. Germline assignment: CDR1 MDHEN and CDR2 SYDVKM. Deletions cut 6 bases from V and 0 bases from J, with 17 bases between. The CDR3 totals 16 residues. The CDR3 DNA reads as TGTGCCAGCAGCCCCATCCCGGGCTCCGACCAAGAGACCCAGTACTTC. It is translated as CASSPIPGSDQETQYF.

The chain couples TRBV6-2 or TRBV6-3 to TRBJ2-7, with D possibly TRBD1 on 5 matching bases. V lost 0 bases to trimming and J lost 2 bases, with 11 bases between them. In germline, CDR1 is MNHEY, CDR2 SVGEGT. The CDR3 runs to 15 residues. Here the CDR3 DNA reads TGTGCCAGCAGTTACTCGAGCGACAGCCCCTACGAGCAGTACTTC. This encodes CASSYSSDSPYEQYF.